This entry features one T cell receptor (beta chain) sequence. These data come from a study of patients and donors after allogeneic stem cell transplantation. TCRdb used MiXCR to reprocess the RT-PCR reads, holding one entry per CDR3 protein. The sample includes about 150,000 distinct CDR3 sequences, 30% to 45% of them seen just once. Trimming took 3 bases from V and 6 from J, leaving 12 bases between them. The CDR3 spans 14 residues. The sequence came from a human donor who was either an allogeneic HSCT recipient or a stem cell or donor lymphocyte infusion donor (not recorded which). It is not recorded whose cells these are; they may come from a transplant donor. Sequences were obtained from blood, either unsorted or a sorted T cell fraction (not recorded which). The J gene is TRBJ2-1, the V gene TRBV12-3 or TRBV12-4; weak D call: TRBD2 (5 bases). Written as DNA, the CDR3 is TGTGCCAGCAGTTTCACGGGGATAGGCAATGAGCAGTTCTTC. Translated: CASSFTGIGNEQFF.